This T cell receptor (beta chain) came from a study of cytomegalovirus exposure and HLA in healthy donors. Study-level points and caveats: High sensitivity and specificity were reportedly achieved when the classifier diagnosed cytomegalovirus status. The listing of roughly 160 TCR beta chains classed them as cytomegalovirus-associated.

A word on this clone: Its antigen is as yet unknown.

Method: immunoSEQ multiplex PCR; TCRdb's copy keeps in-frame clones and lacks some. The data show roughly 140,000 clones, 70% to 90% seen once. Germline V gives CDR1 SGHTA, CDR2 FQGTGA. V was cut by 1 base and J by 10 bases, with 8 bases left in between. The CDR3 has 12 residues. The clonotype comes from a young woman in good health and CMV-seropositive. The sequenced sample consisted of PBMCs. The V call is TRBV7-3, the J call TRBJ2-1; D gene unclear. CDR3 protein: CASSLRAGEQFF. The DNA of the CDR3 is TGTGCCAGCAGCTTAAGGGCCGGCGAGCAGTTCTTC.